This T cell receptor beta chain was recorded in a study of graft-versus-host responses after intestinal transplantation. This clone was seen more than once but under ten times. Germline V lookup: CDR1 SGHVS, CDR2 FQNEAQ. The CDR3 is 19 residues long. Unmatched junction bases numbered 9, after V lost 1 base and J lost 1 base. The table came from immunoSEQ multiplex PCR; TCRdb's copy has only in-frame clones and leaves some out. Of approximately 19,000 clones listed, roughly 40% are singletons. This sequence originates from a human patient who received an intestinal transplant. The chain combines TRBV7-8 with TRBJ2-3; TRBD2 agrees at 12 bases. The specimen was alloreactive CD4+ T cells from a mixed lymphocyte reaction culture, collected before intestinal transplant. Indicated subset: CFSE-low proliferating T cells sorted from approximately six-day pre-transplant mixed lymphocyte reaction (GvH or HvG direction). DNA of the CDR3: TGTGCCAGCAGCTTAGTTGCTAGCGGGGGGGCGGTCGGCACAGATACGCAGTATTTT. The encoded protein is CASSLVASGGAVGTDTQYF.